This T cell receptor beta chain was recovered during a study of graft-versus-host responses after intestinal transplantation. Across the study: Isolated intestinal, liver-intestinal, or multivisceral transplants were what recipients had. Every transplant recipient was induced with anti-thymocyte globulin, then maintained on tacrolimus and steroids for two to four years.

As to this clone: Its antigen remains unidentified.

General study results and limits: Across patients carrying graft-donor T cell macrochimerism, allografts held high graft-versus-host to host-versus-graft clonal ratios.

Sequencing used immunoSEQ multiplex PCR; TCRdb keeps in-frame clones, though not all of them. The sample contains 25,000 to 35,000 clones, 85% to 95% of which appear only once. Trimming shortened V by 5 bases and J by 2 bases, and 11 bases separated the two germline ends. There are 14 residues in the CDR3. Germline CDR1 MNHNS, CDR2 SASEGT. This sequence joins TRBV6-1 and TRBJ2-3; D might be TRBD2 (6 bases). The sample consisted of PBMCs, taken about 65 days after intestinal transplant. The clonotype comes from a human patient who received an intestinal transplant, so some T cells may come from the graft donor. This chain's CDR3 is CASSLADTTDTQYF. The CDR3 region has the DNA TGTGCCAGCAGTTTAGCGGATACCACAGATACGCAGTATTTT.